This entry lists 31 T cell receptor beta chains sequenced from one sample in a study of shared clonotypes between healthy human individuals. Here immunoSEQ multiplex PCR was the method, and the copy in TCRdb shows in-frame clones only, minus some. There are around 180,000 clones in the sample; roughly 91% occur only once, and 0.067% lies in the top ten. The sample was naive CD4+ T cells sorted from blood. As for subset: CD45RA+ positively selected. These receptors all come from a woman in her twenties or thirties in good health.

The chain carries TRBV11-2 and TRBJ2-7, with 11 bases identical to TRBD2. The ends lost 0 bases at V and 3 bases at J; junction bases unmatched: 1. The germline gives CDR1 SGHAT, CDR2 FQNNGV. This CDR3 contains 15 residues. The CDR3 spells CASSLELAGVYEQYF. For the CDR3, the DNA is TGTGCCAGCAGCTTAGAACTAGCGGGAGTCTACGAGCAGTACTTC.

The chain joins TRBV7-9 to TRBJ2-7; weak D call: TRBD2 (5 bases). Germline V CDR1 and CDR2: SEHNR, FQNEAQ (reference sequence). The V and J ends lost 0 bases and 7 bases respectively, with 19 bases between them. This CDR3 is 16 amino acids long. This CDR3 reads CASSLAPPGIRGEQYF. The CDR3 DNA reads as TGTGCCAGCAGCTTAGCGCCCCCGGGAATCCGCGGGGAGCAGTACTTC.

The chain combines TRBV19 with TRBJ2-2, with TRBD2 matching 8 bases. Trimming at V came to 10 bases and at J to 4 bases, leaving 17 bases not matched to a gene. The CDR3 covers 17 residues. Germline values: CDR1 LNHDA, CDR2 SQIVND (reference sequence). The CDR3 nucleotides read TGTGCCACTTCGCCCTGGGCGGGAGGAGTGGGCACCGGGGAGCTGTTTTTT. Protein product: CATSPWAGGVGTGELFF.

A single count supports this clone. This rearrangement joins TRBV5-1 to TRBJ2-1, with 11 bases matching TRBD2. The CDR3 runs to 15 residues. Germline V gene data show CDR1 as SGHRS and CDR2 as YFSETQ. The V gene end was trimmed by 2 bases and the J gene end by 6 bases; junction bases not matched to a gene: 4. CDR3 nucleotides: TGCGCCAGCAGCTTACTAGCGGGAGCCCTCAATGAGCAGTTCTTC. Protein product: CASSLLAGALNEQFF.

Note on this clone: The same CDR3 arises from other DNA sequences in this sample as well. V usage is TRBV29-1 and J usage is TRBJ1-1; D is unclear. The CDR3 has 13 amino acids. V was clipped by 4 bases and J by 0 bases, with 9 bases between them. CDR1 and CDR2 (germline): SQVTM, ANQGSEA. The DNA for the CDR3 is TGCAGCGTTGTCGGCAGGATGAACACTGAAGCTTTCTTT. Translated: CSVVGRMNTEAFF.

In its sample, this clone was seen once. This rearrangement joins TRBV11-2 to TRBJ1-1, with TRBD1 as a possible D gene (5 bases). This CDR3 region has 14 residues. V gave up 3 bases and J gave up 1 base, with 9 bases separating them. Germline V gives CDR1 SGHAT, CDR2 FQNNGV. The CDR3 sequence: CASSFSQGNTEAFF. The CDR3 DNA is TGTGCCAGCAGCTTCTCCCAGGGGAACACTGAAGCTTTCTTT.

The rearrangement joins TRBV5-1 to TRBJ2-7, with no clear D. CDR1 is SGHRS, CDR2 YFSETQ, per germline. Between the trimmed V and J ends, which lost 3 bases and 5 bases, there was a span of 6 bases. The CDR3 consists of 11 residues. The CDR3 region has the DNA TGCGCCAGCAGCTCGAGTCACGAGCAGTACTTC. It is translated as CASSSSHEQYF.

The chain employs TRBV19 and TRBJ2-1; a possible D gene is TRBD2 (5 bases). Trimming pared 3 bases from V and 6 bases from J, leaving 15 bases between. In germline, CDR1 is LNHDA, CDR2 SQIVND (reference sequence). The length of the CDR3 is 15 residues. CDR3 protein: CASSIWESRFNEQFF. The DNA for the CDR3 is TGTGCCAGTAGTATTTGGGAGTCCCGCTTCAATGAGCAGTTCTTC.

The CDR3 DNA is TGTGCCAGCTCCGAGGGACAGGTTGCTAACACTGAAGCTTTCTTT. It specifies CASSEGQVANTEAFF. This chain connects TRBV18 to TRBJ1-1; 8 bases align to TRBD1. The ends lost 6 bases at V and 2 bases at J; junction bases unmatched: 8. This CDR3 has 15 residues. Looked up from germline, CDR1 is KGHSH and CDR2 is LQKENI.

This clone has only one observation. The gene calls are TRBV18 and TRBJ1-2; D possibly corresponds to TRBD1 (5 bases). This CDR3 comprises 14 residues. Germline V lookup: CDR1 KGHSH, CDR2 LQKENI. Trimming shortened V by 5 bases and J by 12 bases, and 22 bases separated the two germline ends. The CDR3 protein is CASSAGRDVEGHTF. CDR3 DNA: TGTGCCAGCTCAGCAGGCCGGGACGTCGAAGGACACACCTTC. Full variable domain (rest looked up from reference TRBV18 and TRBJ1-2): NAGVMQNPRHLVRRRGQEARLRCSPMKGHSHVYWYRQLPEEGLKFMVYLQKENIIDESGMPKERFSAEFPKEGPSILRIQQVVRGDSAAYFCASSAGRDVEGHTFGSGTRLTVV.

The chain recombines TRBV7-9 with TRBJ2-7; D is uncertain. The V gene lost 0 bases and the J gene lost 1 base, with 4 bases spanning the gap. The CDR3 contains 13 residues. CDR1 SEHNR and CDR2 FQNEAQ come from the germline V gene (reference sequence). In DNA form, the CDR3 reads TGTGCCAGCAGCTTAGCAGGGTCCTACGAGCAGTACTTC. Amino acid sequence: CASSLAGSYEQYF.

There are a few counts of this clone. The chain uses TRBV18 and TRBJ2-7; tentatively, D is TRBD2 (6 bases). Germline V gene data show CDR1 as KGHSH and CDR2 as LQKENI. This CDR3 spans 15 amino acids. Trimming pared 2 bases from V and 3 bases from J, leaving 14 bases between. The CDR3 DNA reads TGTGCCAGCTCACCAGCGGGGATAACGGGCTACGAGCAGTACTTC. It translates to CASSPAGITGYEQYF.

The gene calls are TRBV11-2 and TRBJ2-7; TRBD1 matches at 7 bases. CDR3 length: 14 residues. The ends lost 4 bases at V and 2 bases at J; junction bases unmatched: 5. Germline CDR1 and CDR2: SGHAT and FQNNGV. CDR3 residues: CASSSKGGPYEQYF. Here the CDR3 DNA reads TGTGCCAGCAGCTCGAAAGGGGGCCCCTACGAGCAGTACTTC.

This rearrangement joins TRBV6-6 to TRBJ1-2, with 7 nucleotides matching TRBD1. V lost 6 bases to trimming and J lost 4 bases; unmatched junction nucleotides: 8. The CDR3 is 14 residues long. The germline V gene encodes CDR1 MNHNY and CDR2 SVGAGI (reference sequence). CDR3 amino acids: CASREQGTIYGYTF. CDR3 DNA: TGTGCCAGCAGAGAACAGGGGACAATCTATGGCTACACCTTC.

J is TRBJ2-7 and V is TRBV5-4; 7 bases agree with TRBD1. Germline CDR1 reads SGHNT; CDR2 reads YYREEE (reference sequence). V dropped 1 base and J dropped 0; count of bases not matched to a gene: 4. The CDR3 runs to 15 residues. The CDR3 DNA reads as TGTGCCAGCAGCTTGACACAGGGGAGCTCCTACGAGCAGTACTTC. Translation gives CASSLTQGSSYEQYF.

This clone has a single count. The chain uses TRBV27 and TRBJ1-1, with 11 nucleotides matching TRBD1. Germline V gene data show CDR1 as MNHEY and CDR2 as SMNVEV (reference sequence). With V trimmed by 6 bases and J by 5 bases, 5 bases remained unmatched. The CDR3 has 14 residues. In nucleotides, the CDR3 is TGTGCCAGCAGCCACCGGGACAGGGGGACTGAAGCTTTCTTT. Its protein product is CASSHRDRGTEAFF.

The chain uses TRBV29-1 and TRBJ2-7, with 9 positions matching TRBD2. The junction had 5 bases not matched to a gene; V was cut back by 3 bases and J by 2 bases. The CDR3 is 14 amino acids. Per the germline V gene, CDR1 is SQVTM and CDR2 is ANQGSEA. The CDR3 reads CSVDGAGGTYEQYF. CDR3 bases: TGCAGCGTTGACGGGGCGGGGGGGACCTACGAGCAGTACTTC.

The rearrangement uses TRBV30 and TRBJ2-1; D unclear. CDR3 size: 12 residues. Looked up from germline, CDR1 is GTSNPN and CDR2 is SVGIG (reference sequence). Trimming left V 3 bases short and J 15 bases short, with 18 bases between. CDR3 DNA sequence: TGTGCCTGGAGCGAGGTAGTGGGCCCCAGGTTCTTC. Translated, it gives CAWSEVVGPRFF.

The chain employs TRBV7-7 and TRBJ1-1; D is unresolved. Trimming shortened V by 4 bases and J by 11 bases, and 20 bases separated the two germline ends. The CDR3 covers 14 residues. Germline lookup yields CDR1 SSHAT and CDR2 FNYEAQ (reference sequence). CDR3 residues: CASSSPNEAAIAFF. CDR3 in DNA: TGTGCCAGCAGCTCCCCTAACGAAGCGGCAATCGCTTTCTTT.

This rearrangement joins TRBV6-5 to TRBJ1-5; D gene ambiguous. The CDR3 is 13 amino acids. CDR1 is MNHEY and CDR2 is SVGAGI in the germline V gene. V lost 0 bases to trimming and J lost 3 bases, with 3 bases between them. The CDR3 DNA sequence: TGTGCCAGCAGTTACTCTGCCAATCAGCCCCAGCATTTT. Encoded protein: CASSYSANQPQHF.

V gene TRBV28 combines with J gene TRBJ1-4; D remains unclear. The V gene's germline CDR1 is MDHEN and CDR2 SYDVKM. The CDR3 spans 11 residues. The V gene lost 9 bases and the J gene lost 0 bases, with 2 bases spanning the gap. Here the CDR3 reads CASSTNEKLFF. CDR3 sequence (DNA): TGTGCCAGTTCAACTAATGAAAAACTGTTTTTT.

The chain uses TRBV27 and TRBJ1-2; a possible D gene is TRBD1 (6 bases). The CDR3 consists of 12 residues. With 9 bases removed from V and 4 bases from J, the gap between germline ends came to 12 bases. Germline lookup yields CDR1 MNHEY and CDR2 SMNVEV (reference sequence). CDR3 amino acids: CARQGGGYGYTF. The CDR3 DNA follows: TGTGCCAGACAGGGTGGCGGCTATGGCTACACCTTC.

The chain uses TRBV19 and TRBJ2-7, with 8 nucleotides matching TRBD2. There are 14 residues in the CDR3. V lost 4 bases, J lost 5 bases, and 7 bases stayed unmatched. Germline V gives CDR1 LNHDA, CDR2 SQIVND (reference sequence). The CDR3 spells CASSNVTSVNEQYF. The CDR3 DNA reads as TGTGCCAGTAGTAATGTGACTAGCGTGAACGAGCAGTACTTC. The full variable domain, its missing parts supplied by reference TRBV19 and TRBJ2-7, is DGGITQSPKYLFRKEGQNVTLSCEQNLNHDAMYWYRQDPGQGLRLIYYSQIVNDFQKGDIAEGYSVSREKKESFPLTVTSAQKNPTAFYLCASSNVTSVNEQYFGPGTRLTVT.

CDR3 DNA: TGTGCCAGCAGTTACTACGGGAGCTTTAACGAGCAGTACTTC. Translating gives CASSYYGSFNEQYF. V gene TRBV6-5 combines with J gene TRBJ2-5, with D possibly TRBD2 on 6 matching bases. Judging by the DNA end, TRBJ2-7 fits better; the J call may be wrong. CDR3 length: 14 amino acids. The germline CDR1 and CDR2 sequences are MNHEY and SVGAGI.

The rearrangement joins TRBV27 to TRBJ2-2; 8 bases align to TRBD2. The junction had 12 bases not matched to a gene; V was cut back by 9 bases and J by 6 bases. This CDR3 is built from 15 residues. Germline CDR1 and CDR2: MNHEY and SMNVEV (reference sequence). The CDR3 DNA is TGTGCCAGTTTCCTGCGGGGGGCGACGGCCGGGGAGCTGTTTTTT. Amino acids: CASFLRGATAGELFF.

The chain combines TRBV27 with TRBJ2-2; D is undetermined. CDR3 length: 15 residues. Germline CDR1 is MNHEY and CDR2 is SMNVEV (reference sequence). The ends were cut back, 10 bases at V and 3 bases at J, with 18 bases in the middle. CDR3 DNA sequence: TGTGCCACCCGGAAGGCCGTGGAGTACACCGGGGAGCTGTTTTTT. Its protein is CATRKAVEYTGELFF.

CDR3 in DNA: TGCAGCGTTGTAAGGGACAGGTTCGAAGCTTTCTTT. This sequence encodes CSVVRDRFEAFF. The chain joins TRBV29-1 to TRBJ1-1, with 8 bases lining up with TRBD1. This CDR3 is 12 amino acids long. The V gene end was trimmed by 4 bases and the J gene end by 8 bases; junction bases not matched to a gene: 6. Germline-derived CDR1 and CDR2 are SQVTM and ANQGSEA.

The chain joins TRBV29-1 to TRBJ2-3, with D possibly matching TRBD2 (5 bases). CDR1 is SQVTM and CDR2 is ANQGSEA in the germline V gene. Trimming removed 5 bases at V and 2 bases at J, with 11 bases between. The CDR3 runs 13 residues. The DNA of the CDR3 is TGCAGCGTTCGACTGAGGGTCACAGATACGCAGTATTTT. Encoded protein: CSVRLRVTDTQYF.

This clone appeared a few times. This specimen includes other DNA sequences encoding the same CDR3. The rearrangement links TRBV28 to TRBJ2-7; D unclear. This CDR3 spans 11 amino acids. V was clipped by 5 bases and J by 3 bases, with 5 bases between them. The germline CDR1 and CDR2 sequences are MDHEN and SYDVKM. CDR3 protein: CASSLHYEQYF. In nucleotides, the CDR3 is TGTGCCAGCAGTCTCCACTACGAGCAGTACTTC.

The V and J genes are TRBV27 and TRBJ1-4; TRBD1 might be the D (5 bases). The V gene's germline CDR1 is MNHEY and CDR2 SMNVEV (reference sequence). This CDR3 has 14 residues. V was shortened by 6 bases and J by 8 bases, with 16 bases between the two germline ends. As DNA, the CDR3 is TGTGCCAGCAGGTCCCTGGGGCTCGGGGAAAAACTGTTTTTT. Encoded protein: CASRSLGLGEKLFF.

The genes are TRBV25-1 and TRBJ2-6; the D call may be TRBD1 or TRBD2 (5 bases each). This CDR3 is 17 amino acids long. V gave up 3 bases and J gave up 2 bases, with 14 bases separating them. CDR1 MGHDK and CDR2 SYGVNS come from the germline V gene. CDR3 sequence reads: CASSEGDRLPGANVLTF. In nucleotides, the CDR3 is TGTGCCAGCAGTGAGGGGGACCGTTTGCCTGGGGCCAACGTCCTGACTTTC.